These T cell receptor beta chains were read from a single sample in a study of breast tumors, draining lymph nodes, adjacent tissues. One entry per CDR3 protein results from TCRdb running MiXCR on the multiplex PCR reads. The sample records more than 10,000 distinct CDR3 sequences, 55% to 65% being singletons. The sequencing input was tumor-adjacent breast tissue. The receptors shown here come from a female donor with breast cancer. Some clones in this sample may be carry-over from other donors' samples. CDR3s include the opening cysteine and the closing phenylalanine or tryptophan. Fields, in order: CDR3 length, D gene, clone size, V gene, J gene, CDR3 protein, CDR3 DNA. A D gene is named only where the DNA matches it firmly. Only some rows state a clone size, as once, few, many or a class for expanded clones.

17	TRBD1	.	TRBV2	TRBJ1-6	CASGVQGAGPYNSPLHF	TGTGCCAGCGGGGTACAGGGGGCAGGGCCGTATAATTCACCCCTCCACTTT
15	.	large	TRBV4-1	TRBJ1-6	CASSPPQGSNSPLHF	TGCGCCAGCAGCCCCCCGCAGGGGAGTAATTCACCCCTCCACTTT
14	.	.	TRBV2	TRBJ2-1	CASSEGRVGYEQFF	TGTGCCAGCAGTGAAGGTCGTGTCGGCTATGAGCAGTTCTTC
13	.	.	TRBV27	TRBJ2-3	CASSLSPSANRYF	TGTGCCAGCAGTTTATCTCCTAGCGCTAATCGGTATTTT
17	.	.	TRBV15	TRBJ1-6	CATSRRIGSSYNSPLHF	TGTGCCACCAGCAGGAGGATAGGAAGCTCCTATAATTCACCCCTCCACTTT
13	.	.	TRBV6-2/TRBV6-3	TRBJ2-3	CASSSAITDTQYF	TGTGCCAGCAGTTCTGCCATCACAGATACGCAGTATTTT
15	.	.	TRBV13	TRBJ1-2	CASSLSPFALNGYTF	TGTGCCAGCAGCTTGTCCCCCTTTGCCCTGAATGGCTACACCTTC
15	.	.	TRBV10-3	TRBJ2-7	CAISGGTGYLGEQYF	TGTGCCATCAGTGGAGGGACGGGATACTTGGGCGAGCAGTACTTC
12	.	.	TRBV29-1	TRBJ1-2	CSVDRVNYGYTF	TGCAGCGTTGATCGGGTTAACTATGGCTACACCTTC
14	TRBD1	.	TRBV6-5	TRBJ1-1	CAISSGTENTEAFF	TGTGCCATCAGCTCCGGGACAGAGAACACTGAAGCTTTCTTT
14	.	.	TRBV10-3	TRBJ2-3	CASLILLGPDTQYF	TGTGCCTCGCTGATCCTTCTCGGCCCGGATACGCAGTATTTT
16	.	.	TRBV5-1	TRBJ1-5	CASSFRGLAGGETQHF	TGCGCCAGCAGCTTTCGGGGGCTAGCGGGGGGAGAGACCCAGCATTTT
12	.	once	TRBV11-3	TRBJ1-2	CASSLTESGYTF	TGTGCCAGCAGCTTGACAGAGTCTGGCTACACCTTC
13	.	few	TRBV20-1	TRBJ2-6	CSASALGANVLTF	TGCAGTGCTAGTGCTCTTGGGGCCAACGTCCTGACTTTC
15	TRBD2	.	TRBV2	TRBJ2-7	CASSERGRGSEQSFW	TGTGCCAGCAGTGAACGGGGGAGGGGCTCCGAGCAGAGTTTCTGG
14	.	.	TRBV11-2	TRBJ2-3	CASSLGSSADTQYF	TGTGCCAGCAGCTTAGGTTCTTCGGCAGATACGCAGTATTTT
11	.	once	TRBV29-1	TRBJ1-2	CSVGDNYGYTF	TGCAGCGTTGGGGATAACTATGGCTACACCTTC
15	.	many	TRBV6-1	TRBJ2-5	CASSQEGAGWETQYF	TGTGCCAGCAGTCAGGAGGGGGCCGGGTGGGAGACCCAGTACTTC
11	.	.	TRBV12-3/TRBV12-4	TRBJ1-6	CASSLGVVLHF	TGTGCCAGCAGTTTAGGGGTGGTCCTCCACTTT
14	TRBD2	.	TRBV19	TRBJ2-1	CASSTSGGVYEQFF	TGTGCCAGTAGTACGAGCGGGGGGGTCTATGAGCAGTTCTTC
13	.	.	TRBV29-1	TRBJ2-2	CSVDPSNTGELFF	TGCAGCGTTGACCCATCGAACACCGGGGAGCTGTTTTTT
14	.	many	TRBV19	TRBJ1-1	CASSILAENTEAFF	TGTGCCAGTAGTATTCTGGCAGAGAACACTGAAGCTTTCTTT
16	.	.	TRBV9	TRBJ2-2	CASSVEDRAYTGELFF	TGTGCCAGCAGCGTAGAGGACAGAGCCTACACCGGGGAGCTGTTTTTT
15	.	.	TRBV10-3	TRBJ1-2	CASSYLGQRNYGYTF	TGTGCCAGCAGTTACCTCGGACAGAGAAACTATGGCTACACCTTC
15	TRBD2	.	TRBV6-1	TRBJ2-3	CASSGQREFSDTQYF	TGTGCCAGCAGTGGCCAGCGGGAGTTTTCAGATACGCAGTATTTT
11	TRBD1	many	TRBV7-2	TRBJ2-5	CASSQGAFQYF	TGTGCCAGCAGCCAGGGGGCCTTCCAGTACTTC
15	.	.	TRBV19	TRBJ1-5	CASSILVGANQPQHF	TGTGCCAGTAGTATTTTGGTAGGGGCCAATCAGCCCCAGCATTTT
14	.	many	TRBV5-1	TRBJ2-5	CASSLEQGWETQYF	TGCGCCAGCAGCTTGGAACAGGGATGGGAGACCCAGTACTTC
15	.	many	TRBV12-5	TRBJ2-2	CASGLQVQGIGELFF	TGTGCTAGTGGTTTACAAGTACAGGGAATCGGGGAGCTGTTTTTT
14	.	.	TRBV5-1	TRBJ2-1	CASSLGQSYNEQFF	TGCGCCAGCAGCTTAGGACAGTCCTACAATGAGCAGTTCTTC
13	TRBD2	.	TRBV6-2/TRBV6-3	TRBJ2-5	CATLGGPLETQYF	TGTGCCACCCTGGGAGGGCCATTGGAGACCCAGTACTTC
12	.	.	TRBV7-9	TRBJ2-7	CASSSLNYEQYF	TGTGCCAGCAGCTCACTGAACTACGAGCAGTACTTC
13	.	.	TRBV19	TRBJ1-2	CASSIDQVRGYTF	TGTGCCAGTAGTATAGATCAAGTGCGGGGCTACACCTTC
16	.	once	TRBV5-1	TRBJ2-3	CASSDRDVRQQDTQYF	TGCGCCAGCAGCGATCGGGACGTGAGACAACAGGATACGCAGTATTTT
12	.	.	TRBV15	TRBJ1-2	CATSSYLDSYTF	TGTGCCACCAGCTCGTACCTTGATAGCTACACCTTC
15	.	.	TRBV15	TRBJ1-2	CATSRGRTDSYGYTF	TGTGCCACCAGCAGAGGTCGGACAGACTCCTATGGCTACACCTTC
11	.	many	TRBV30	TRBJ2-1	CAWSEGLEQFF	TGTGCCTGGAGCGAAGGACTAGAGCAGTTCTTC
16	TRBD2	medium-sized	TRBV12-3/TRBV12-4	TRBJ2-7	CASSSSPGLTSYEQYF	TGTGCCAGCTCCTCTTCCCCGGGACTAACGTCCTACGAGCAGTACTTC
13	.	medium-sized	TRBV6-4	TRBJ1-5	CASGGVVEQPQHF	TGTGCCAGCGGGGGGGTGGTGGAACAGCCCCAGCATTTT
14	.	few	TRBV12-3/TRBV12-4	TRBJ1-3	CASSYRSSGDTIYF	TGTGCCAGCAGTTACAGGAGCTCTGGGGACACCATATATTTT